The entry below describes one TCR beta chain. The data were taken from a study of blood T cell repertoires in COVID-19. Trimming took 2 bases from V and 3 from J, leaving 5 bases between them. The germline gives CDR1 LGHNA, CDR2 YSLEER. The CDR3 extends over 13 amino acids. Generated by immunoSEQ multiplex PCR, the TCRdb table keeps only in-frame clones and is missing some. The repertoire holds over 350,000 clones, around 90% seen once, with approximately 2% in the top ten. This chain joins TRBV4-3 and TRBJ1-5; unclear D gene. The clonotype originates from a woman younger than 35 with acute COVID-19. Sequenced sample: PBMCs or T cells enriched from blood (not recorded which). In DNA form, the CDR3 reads TGCGCCAGCAGCCAAACAATCAATCAGCCCCAGCATTTT. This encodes CASSQTINQPQHF.